These T cell receptor beta chains were read from a single sample in a study of shared clonotypes between healthy human individuals. Sequencing was performed with immunoSEQ multiplex PCR; in TCRdb, only in-frame clones are kept and a portion is missing. Found here are about 710,000 clones, 72% of them singletons; the top ten hold more than 1.5%. The source material was memory CD4+ T cells sorted from blood. The receptors originated from a woman in her thirties in good health. CDR3s include the opening cysteine and the closing phenylalanine or tryptophan.

CDR3 protein	CDR3 length	V gene
CASSPFDEQFF	11	TRBV11-2
CASGWTGNYGYTF	13	TRBV12-5
CASSGLGQGARYEQFF	16	TRBV6-6
CASSQVGDSTNTNYGYTF	18	TRBV4-2
CASRRQAGAFF	11	TRBV6-1
CASRYYGTDTQYF	13	TRBV5-8
CASSLVLVTDTQYF	14	TRBV5-1
CASSPGTQDEQYF	13	TRBV18
CASSLSPGRESTDTQYF	17	TRBV28
CASSDQGRSGSLDEQYF	17	TRBV6-1
CASSVLAGGLQYF	13	TRBV9
CASSFPPAPEQYF	13	TRBV7-2
CASSQPTSGRAKNIQYF	17	TRBV4-1
CASSIRGDGRGKSGANVLTF	20	TRBV19
CASSTLGGTYNEQFF	15	TRBV5-1
CASIAIYEQYF	11	TRBV27
CSVDHEAGNEQYF	13	TRBV29-1
CASSTRTTRGSRHDQETQYF	20	TRBV28
CASSFLFSIGAGQGSEQYF	19	TRBV7-8
CASSPGGSRETQYF	14	TRBV9
CASSKTGSIPEAFF	14	TRBV19
CASSPPIETGAIF	13	TRBV28
CASKVRAGKGTEAFF	15	TRBV6-1
CASSDLTANYGYTF	14	TRBV6-1
CASSLVSTDTQYF	13	TRBV5-6
CASSLAGRTRGDTQYF	16	TRBV5-1
CASSPGLAGGLWNTGELFF	19	TRBV7-9
CSAKSVAEAFF	11	TRBV20-1
CASSIDSGTSGGPNTDTQYF	20	TRBV19
CASSLGSVENTEAFF	15	TRBV5-1
CASSWDSLANTIYF	14	TRBV5-1
CASSPSGSNTEAFF	14	TRBV7-9
CASSLSLLRLAGVTGELFF	19	TRBV27
CASNKQGSTEAFF	13	TRBV6-1
CASQDSNTGELFF	13	TRBV10-1
CASSPLAAYNEQFF	14	TRBV18
CASTQGGAVHEQYF	14	TRBV2
CASSTGTGEAGELFF	15	TRBV19
CASSLRLAGGSRAKNIQYF	19	TRBV5-4
CSVDVREQFF	10	TRBV29-1
CAISSRQTGELFF	13	TRBV10-3
CAISPGQGDNEQFF	14	TRBV10-3
CASSQVGGVWSEQYF	15	TRBV14
CASSNLLRGNSGNTIYF	17	TRBV7-9
CASSFDGRGYEQYF	14	TRBV11-2
CASSRGQWTGGFQPQHF	17	TRBV19
CASSPGRDQPQHF	13	TRBV27
CASSADDTQYF	11	TRBV18
CASSLEGISGNTIYF	15	TRBV5-8
CAINGQLRNEKLFF	14	TRBV2
CASSQAGTSGTYNEQFF	17	TRBV7-9
CASSLVPGGPHEQYF	15	TRBV7-7
CASSLEVRGETQYF	14	TRBV4-1
CASSLGGTEGNYGYTF	16	TRBV7-2
CASSLRLWDSYNEQFF	16	TRBV27